This T cell receptor (beta chain) emerged from a study of T cell responses to AZD1222 COVID-19 vaccine. Points from the study as a whole: Nearly half of spike-specific TCRs reportedly target variant regions that are unmutated in the B.1.351 and B.1.1.7 variants.

Clones were read by immunoSEQ multiplex PCR, and TCRdb kept only the in-frame ones, dropping some. The table lists approximately 150,000 clones, about 90% of them singletons. Regarding this clone: Its antigen is still unknown.

Trimming left V 10 bases short and J 0 bases short, with 14 bases between. This CDR3 has 14 amino acids. Per the germline V gene, CDR1 is SGHNT and CDR2 is YYREEE (reference sequence). The chain couples TRBV5-4 to TRBJ2-4; perhaps TRBD2 as D (6 bases). This clonotype was obtained from an adult in good health. The sample here was peripheral blood, taken on day 0 of AZD1222 vaccination. Here the CDR3 reads CAFLGGIAKNIQYF. The CDR3, as DNA: TGTGCCTTTCTGGGGGGTATAGCCAAAAACATTCAGTACTTC.